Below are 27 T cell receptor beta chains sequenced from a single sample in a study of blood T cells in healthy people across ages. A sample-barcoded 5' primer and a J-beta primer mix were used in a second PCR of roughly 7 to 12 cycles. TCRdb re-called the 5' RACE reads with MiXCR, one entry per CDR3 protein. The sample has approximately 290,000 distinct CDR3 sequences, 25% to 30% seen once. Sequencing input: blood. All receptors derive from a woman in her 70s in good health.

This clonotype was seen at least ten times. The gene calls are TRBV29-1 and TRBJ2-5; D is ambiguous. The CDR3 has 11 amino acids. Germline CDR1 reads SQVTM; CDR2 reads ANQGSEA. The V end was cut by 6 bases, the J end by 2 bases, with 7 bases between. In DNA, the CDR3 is TGCAGCGTCACAGTACAAGAGACCCAGTACTTC. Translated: CSVTVQETQYF. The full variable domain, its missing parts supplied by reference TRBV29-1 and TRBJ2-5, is SAVISQKPSRDICQRGTSLTIQCQVDSQVTMMFWYRQQPGQSLTLIATANQGSEATYESGFVIDKFPISRPNLTFSTLTVSNMSPEDSSIYLCSVTVQETQYFGPGTRLLVL.

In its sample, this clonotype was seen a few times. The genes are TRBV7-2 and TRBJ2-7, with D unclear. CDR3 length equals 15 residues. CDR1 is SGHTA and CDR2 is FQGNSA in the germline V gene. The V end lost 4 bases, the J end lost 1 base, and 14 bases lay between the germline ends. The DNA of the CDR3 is TGTGCCAGCAGCTCCCCCCGTGGGGTTTCCTACGAGCAGTACTTC. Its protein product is CASSSPRGVSYEQYF.

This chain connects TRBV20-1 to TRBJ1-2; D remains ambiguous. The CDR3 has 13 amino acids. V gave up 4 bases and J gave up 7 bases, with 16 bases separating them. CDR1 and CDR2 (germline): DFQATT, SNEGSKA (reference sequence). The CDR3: CSATPGPFSGYTF. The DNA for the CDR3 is TGCAGTGCTACCCCCGGGCCTTTCTCTGGCTACACCTTC.

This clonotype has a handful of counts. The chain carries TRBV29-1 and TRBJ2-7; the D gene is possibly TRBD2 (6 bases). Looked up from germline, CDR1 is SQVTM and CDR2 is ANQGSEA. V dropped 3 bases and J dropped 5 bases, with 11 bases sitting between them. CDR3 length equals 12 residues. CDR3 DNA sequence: TGCAGCGTTGAGCGGGGAACCCACGAGCAGTACTTC. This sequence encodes CSVERGTHEQYF.

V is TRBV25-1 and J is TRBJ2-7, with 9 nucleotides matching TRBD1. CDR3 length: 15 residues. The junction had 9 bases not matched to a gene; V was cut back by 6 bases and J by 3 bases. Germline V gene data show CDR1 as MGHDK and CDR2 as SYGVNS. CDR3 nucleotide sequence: TGTGCCAGCAGAGGGCCCGGGACAGGGCTCTACGAGCAGTACTTC. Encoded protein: CASRGPGTGLYEQYF.

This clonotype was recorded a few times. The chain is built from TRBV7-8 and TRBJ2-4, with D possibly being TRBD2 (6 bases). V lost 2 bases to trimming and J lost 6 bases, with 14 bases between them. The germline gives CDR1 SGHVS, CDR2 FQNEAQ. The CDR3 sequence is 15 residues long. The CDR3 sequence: CASSLKSGVGNIQYF. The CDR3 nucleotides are TGTGCCAGCAGCTTAAAATCGGGAGTCGGAAACATTCAGTACTTC.

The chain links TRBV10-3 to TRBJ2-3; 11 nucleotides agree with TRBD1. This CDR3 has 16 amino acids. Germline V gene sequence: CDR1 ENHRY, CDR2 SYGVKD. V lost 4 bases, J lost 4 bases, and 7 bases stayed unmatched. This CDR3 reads CAISGGGTGGSDTQYF. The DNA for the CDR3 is TGTGCCATCAGTGGAGGCGGGACAGGGGGTTCAGATACGCAGTATTTT.

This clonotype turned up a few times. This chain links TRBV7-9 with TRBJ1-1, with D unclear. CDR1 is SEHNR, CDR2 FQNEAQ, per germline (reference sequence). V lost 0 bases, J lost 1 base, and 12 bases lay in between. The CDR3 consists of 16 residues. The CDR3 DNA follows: TGTGCCAGCAGCTTAGCTCGGTCTGGGAGGAACACTGAAGCTTTCTTT. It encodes CASSLARSGRNTEAFF.

The CDR3, as DNA: TGTGCCAGCAGCCGACGTTCGCCCTACTCTGGAAACACCATATATTTT. This gives the protein CASSRRSPYSGNTIYF. This chain uses TRBV27 with TRBJ1-3; D remains unclear. Germline V CDR1 and CDR2: MNHEY, SMNVEV (reference sequence). The CDR3 totals 16 residues. Trimming removed 6 bases from V and 0 bases from J, with 15 bases in between.

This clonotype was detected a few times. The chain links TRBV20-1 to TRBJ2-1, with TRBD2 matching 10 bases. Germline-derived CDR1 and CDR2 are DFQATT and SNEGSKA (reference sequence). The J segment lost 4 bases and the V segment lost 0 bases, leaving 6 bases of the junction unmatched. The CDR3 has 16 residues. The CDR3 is CSARDSSSGGYNEQFF. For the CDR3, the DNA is TGCAGTGCTAGAGATAGTAGTAGCGGGGGGTACAATGAGCAGTTCTTC.

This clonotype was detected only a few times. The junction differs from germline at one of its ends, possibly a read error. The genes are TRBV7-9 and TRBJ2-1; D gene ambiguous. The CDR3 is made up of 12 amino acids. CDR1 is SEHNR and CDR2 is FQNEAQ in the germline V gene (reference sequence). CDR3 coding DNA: TGTGCCAGCCAGCCGGACCAGAATGAGCAGTCCTTC. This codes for CASQPDQNEQSF.

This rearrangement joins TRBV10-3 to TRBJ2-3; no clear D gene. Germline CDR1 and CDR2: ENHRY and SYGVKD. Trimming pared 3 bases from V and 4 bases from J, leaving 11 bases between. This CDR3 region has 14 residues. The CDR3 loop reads CAISELNPADTQYF. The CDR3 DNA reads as TGTGCCATCAGTGAACTAAACCCGGCAGATACGCAGTATTTT.

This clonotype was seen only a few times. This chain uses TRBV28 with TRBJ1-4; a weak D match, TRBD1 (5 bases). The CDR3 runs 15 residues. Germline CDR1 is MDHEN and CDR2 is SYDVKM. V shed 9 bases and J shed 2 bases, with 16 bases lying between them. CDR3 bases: TGTGCCAGTAAAGTAGCAGGGACGACTAATGAAAAACTGTTTTTT. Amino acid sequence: CASKVAGTTNEKLFF.

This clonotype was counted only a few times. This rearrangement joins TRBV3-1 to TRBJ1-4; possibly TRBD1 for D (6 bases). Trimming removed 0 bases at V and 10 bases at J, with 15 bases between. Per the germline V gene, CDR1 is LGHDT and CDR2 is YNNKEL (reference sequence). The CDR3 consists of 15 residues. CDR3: CASSQDWGTQGKLFF. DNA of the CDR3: TGTGCCAGCAGCCAAGATTGGGGCACACAGGGAAAACTGTTTTTT.

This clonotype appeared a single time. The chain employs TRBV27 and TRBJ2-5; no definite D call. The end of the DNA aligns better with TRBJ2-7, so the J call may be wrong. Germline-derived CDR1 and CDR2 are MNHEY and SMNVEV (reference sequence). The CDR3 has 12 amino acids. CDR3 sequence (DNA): TGTGCCAACCACGATTCCCCCTACGAGCAGTACTTC. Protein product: CANHDSPYEQYF.

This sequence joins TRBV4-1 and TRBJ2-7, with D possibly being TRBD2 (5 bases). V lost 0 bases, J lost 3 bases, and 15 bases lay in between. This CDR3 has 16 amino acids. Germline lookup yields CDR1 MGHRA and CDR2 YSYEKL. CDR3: CASSQEEAPRNYEQYF. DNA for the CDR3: TGCGCCAGCAGCCAAGAGGAGGCCCCCCGGAACTACGAGCAGTACTTC.

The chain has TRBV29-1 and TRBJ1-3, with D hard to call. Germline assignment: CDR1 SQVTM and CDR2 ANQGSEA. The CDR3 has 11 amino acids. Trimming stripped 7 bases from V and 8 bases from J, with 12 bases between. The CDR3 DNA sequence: TGCAGCGGTGCGATCGGACACACCATATATTTT. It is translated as CSGAIGHTIYF.

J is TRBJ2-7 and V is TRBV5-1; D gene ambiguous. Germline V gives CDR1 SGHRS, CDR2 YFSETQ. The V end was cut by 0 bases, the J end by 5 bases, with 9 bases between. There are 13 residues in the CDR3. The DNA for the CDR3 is TGCGCCAGCAGCTTGGGCAGAACTGACGAGCAGTACTTC. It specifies CASSLGRTDEQYF.

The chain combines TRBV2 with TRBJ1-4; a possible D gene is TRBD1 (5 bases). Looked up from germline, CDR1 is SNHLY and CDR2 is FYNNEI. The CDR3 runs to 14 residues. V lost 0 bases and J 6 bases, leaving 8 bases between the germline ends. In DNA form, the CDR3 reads TGTGCCAGCAGTGAAGCGGGGGGGGATGAAAAACTGTTTTTT. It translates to CASSEAGGDEKLFF.

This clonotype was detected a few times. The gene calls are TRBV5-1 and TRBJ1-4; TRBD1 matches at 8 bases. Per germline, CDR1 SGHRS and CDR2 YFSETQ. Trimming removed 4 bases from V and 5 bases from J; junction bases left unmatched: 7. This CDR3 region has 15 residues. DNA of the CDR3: TGCGCCAGCAGCCATGCCCAGGGGGCGAATGAAAAACTGTTTTTT. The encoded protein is CASSHAQGANEKLFF.

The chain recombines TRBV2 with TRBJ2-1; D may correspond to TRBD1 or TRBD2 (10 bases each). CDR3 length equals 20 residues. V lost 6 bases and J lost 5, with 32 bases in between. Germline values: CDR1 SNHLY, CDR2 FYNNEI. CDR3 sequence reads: CASRPGTGARTSGLNNEQFF. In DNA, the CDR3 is TGTGCCAGCAGGCCAGGGACAGGGGCCAGGACTAGCGGATTGAACAATGAGCAGTTCTTC.

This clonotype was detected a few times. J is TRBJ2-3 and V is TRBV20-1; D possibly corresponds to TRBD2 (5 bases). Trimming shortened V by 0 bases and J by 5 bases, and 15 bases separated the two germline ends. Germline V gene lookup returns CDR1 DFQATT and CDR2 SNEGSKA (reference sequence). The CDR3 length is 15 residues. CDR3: CSARDGDIGRDTQYF. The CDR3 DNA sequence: TGCAGTGCTAGAGATGGTGACATAGGGAGAGATACGCAGTATTTT.

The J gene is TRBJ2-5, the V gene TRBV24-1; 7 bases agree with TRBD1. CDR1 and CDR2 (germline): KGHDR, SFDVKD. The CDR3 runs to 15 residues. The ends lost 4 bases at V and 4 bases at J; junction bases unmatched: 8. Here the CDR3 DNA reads TGTGCCACCAGTGAGCCTAGACAGGGTGGAGAGACCCAGTACTTC. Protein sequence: CATSEPRQGGETQYF.

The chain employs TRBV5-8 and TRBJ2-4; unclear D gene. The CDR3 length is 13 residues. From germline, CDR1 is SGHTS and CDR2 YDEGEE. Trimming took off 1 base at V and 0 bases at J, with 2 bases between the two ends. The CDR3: CASSLLAKNIQYF. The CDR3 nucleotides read TGTGCCAGCAGCTTGCTAGCCAAAAACATTCAGTACTTC. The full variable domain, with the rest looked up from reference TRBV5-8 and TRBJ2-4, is EAGVTQSPTHLIKTRGQQATLRCSPISGHTSVYWYQQALGLGLQFLLWYDEGEERNRGNFPPRFSGRQFPNYSSELNVNALELEDSALYLCASSLLAKNIQYFGAGTRLSVL.

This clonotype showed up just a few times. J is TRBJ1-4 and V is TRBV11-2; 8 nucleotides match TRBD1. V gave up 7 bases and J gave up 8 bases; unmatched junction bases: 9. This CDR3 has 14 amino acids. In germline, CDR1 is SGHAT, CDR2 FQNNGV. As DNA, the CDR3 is TGTGCCAGCAACTTCGGACAGGGAGGCGAAAAACTGTTTTTT. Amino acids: CASNFGQGGEKLFF.

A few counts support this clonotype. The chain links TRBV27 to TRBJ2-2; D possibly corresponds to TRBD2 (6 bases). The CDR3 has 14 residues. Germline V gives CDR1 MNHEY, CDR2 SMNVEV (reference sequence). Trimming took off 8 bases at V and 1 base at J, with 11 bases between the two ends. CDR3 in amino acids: CASLGGLNTGELFF. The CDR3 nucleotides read TGTGCCAGCCTCGGAGGGCTGAACACCGGGGAGCTGTTTTTT.

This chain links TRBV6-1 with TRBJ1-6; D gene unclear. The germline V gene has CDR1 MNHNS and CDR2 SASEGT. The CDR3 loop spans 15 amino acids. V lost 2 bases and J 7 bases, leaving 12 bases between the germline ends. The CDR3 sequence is CASSEYWQMNSPLHF. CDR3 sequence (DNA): TGTGCCAGCAGTGAATATTGGCAGATGAATTCACCCCTCCACTTT.